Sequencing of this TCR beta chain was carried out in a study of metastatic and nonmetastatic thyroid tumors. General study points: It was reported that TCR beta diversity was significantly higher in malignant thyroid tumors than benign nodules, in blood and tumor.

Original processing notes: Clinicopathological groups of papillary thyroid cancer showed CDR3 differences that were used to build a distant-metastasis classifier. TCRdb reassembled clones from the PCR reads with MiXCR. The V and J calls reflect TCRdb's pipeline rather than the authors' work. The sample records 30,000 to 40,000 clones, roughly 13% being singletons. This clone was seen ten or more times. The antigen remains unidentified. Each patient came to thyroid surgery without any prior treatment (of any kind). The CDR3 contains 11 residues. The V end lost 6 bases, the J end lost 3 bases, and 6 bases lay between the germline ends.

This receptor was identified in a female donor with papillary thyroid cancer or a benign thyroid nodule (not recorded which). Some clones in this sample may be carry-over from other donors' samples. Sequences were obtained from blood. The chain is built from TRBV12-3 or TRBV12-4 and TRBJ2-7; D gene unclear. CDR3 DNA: TGTGCCAGCAGCCCAGACTACGAGCAGTACTTC. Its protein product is CASSPDYEQYF.